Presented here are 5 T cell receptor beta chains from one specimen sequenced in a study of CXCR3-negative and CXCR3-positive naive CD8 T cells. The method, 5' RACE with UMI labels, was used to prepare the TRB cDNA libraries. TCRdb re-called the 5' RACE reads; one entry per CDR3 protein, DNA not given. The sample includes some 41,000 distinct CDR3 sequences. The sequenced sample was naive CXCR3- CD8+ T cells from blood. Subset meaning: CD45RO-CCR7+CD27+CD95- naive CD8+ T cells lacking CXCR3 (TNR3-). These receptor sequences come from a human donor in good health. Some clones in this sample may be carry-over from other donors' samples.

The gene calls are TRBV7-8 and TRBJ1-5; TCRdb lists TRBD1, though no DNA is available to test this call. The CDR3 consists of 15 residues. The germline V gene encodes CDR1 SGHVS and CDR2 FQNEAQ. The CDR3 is CASSTPGERSQPQHF.

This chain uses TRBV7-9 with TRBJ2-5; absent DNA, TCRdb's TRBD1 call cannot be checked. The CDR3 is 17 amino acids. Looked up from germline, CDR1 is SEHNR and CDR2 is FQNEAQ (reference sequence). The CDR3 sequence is CASSLATGQWNEETQYF.

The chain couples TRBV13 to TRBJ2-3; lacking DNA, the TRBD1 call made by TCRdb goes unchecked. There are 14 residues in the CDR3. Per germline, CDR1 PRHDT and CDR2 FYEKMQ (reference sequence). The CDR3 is CASSLRGHVDTQYF.

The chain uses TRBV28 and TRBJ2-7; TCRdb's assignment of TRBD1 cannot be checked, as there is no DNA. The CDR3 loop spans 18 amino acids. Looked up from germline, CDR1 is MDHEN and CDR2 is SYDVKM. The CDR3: CASSPPTTGGPRSYEQYF.

CDR3 sequence reads: CASSGGIAGGKNTGELFF. The rearrangement links TRBV7-8 to TRBJ2-2; the TCRdb D gene call, TRBD2, has no DNA to confirm it. Germline V gene data show CDR1 as SGHVS and CDR2 as FQNEAQ. The length of the CDR3 is 18 residues.